Each of the 21 T cell receptor beta chains below was sequenced from the same sample in a study of blood T cell repertoires in COVID-19. Generated by immunoSEQ multiplex PCR, the TCRdb table keeps only in-frame clones and is missing some. The sample has about 260,000 clones, just under 85% seen once. Sequencing was done on a sample of peripheral blood. These receptors originate from a woman of 80 years or more with acute or convalescent COVID-19.

The chain has TRBV3-1 (or the pseudogene TRBV3-2) and TRBJ1-2; tentatively, D is TRBD1 (5 bases). The CDR3 length is 13 residues. Germline CDR1 LGHDT, CDR2 YNNKEL (reference sequence). The germline V and J ends were trimmed by 0 bases and 6 bases, with 8 bases remaining between them. This chain's CDR3 is CASSQERGDGYTF. Written as DNA, the CDR3 is TGTGCCAGCAGCCAAGAACGGGGGGATGGCTACACCTTC.

The gene calls are TRBV5-6 and TRBJ1-6; D gene uncertain. This CDR3 contains 15 residues. V was trimmed by 1 base and J by 6 bases, leaving 11 bases between them. Looked up from germline, CDR1 is SGHDT and CDR2 is YYEEEE. The CDR3 DNA reads as TGTGCCAGCAGCTTGCCAGGCCGTAGTAATTCACCCCTCCACTTT. Protein: CASSLPGRSNSPLHF.

The rearrangement joins TRBV6-2 or TRBV6-3 to TRBJ2-5; 9 positions match TRBD2. Germline V CDR1 and CDR2: MNHEY, SVGEGT. The CDR3 length is 14 residues. Germline trimming cut 2 bases from V and 7 bases from J; bases unmatched to any gene: 5. The CDR3 region is CASSYGGRAGTQYF. CDR3 bases: TGTGCCAGCAGTTACGGCGGGAGGGCGGGGACCCAGTACTTC.

Concerning this clone itself: Other DNA variants within this sample encode the same CDR3. The genes are TRBV4-3 and TRBJ1-3; D gene uncertain. V lost 0 bases, J lost 1 base, and 4 bases lay in between. CDR1 LGHNA and CDR2 YSLEER come from the germline V gene. This CDR3 contains 14 residues. CDR3 amino acids: CASSQDSSGNTIYF. As DNA, the CDR3 is TGCGCCAGCAGCCAAGACAGTTCTGGAAACACCATATATTTT.

The chain carries TRBV19 and TRBJ1-2; 8 nucleotides agree with TRBD1. The germline V gene encodes CDR1 LNHDA and CDR2 SQIVND (reference sequence). V lost 5 bases and J lost 5; bases outside the gene matches: 7. This CDR3 contains 14 residues. Written as DNA, the CDR3 is TGTGCCAGTAGTTCAAGGACAGGGCCTTATGGCTACACCTTC. Its translation: CASSSRTGPYGYTF.

V is TRBV5-5 and J is TRBJ2-1; 12 bases are a match to TRBD2. The CDR3 is 16 amino acids. Germline V lookup: CDR1 SGHKS, CDR2 YYEKEE (reference sequence). The ends lost 1 base at V and 6 bases at J; junction bases unmatched: 5. The CDR3 region has the DNA TGTGCCAGCAGCTTGTCGACTAGCGGGGGAGTCAATGAGCAGTTCTTC. As protein: CASSLSTSGGVNEQFF.

V usage is TRBV5-1 and J usage is TRBJ1-1; no clear D gene. Germline CDR1 and CDR2: SGHRS and YFSETQ. This CDR3 has 13 amino acids. V was shortened by 4 bases and J by 4 bases, with 11 bases between the two germline ends. CDR3 in amino acids: CASSTDQRTEAFF. DNA for the CDR3: TGCGCCAGCAGCACCGACCAGCGCACTGAAGCTTTCTTT.

This clone showed up just once. This chain links TRBV6-5 with TRBJ2-7; 8 nucleotides match TRBD2. This CDR3 region has 16 residues. The V and J ends lost 0 bases and 4 bases, in that order; junction bases with no gene match: 8. The germline gives CDR1 MNHEY, CDR2 SVGAGI. Here the CDR3 DNA reads TGTGCCAGCAGTTACTCACTCAGTGGCGGGAGGTACGAGCAGTACTTC. Translated: CASSYSLSGGRYEQYF.

V and J are TRBV6-5 and TRBJ1-5; a weak D match, TRBD1 (5 bases). This CDR3 is 14 amino acids long. CDR1 is MNHEY and CDR2 is SVGAGI in the germline V gene. V was trimmed by 6 bases and J by 11 bases, leaving 20 bases between them. CDR3 protein: CASRNGRGVQAQHF. CDR3 in DNA: TGTGCCAGCAGGAACGGGCGCGGCGTACAGGCCCAGCATTTT.

This sequence joins TRBV3-1 (or the pseudogene TRBV3-2) and TRBJ2-7; perhaps TRBD1 as D (6 bases). Trimming pared 1 base from V and 2 bases from J, leaving 15 bases between. This CDR3 is 16 amino acids long. CDR1 and CDR2 from the germline V gene are LGHDT and YNNKEL (reference sequence). CDR3 bases: TGTGCCAGCAGCCAAGTATCTGGGACACCCACCTACGAGCAGTACTTC. Amino acid sequence: CASSQVSGTPTYEQYF.

CDR3 coding DNA: TGTGCCAGCAGTGGCAGGGTAGGGAATCAGCCCCAGCATTTT. The encoded protein is CASSGRVGNQPQHF. The V gene is TRBV2, the J gene TRBJ1-5, with TRBD1 as a possible D gene (5 bases). The CDR3 is 14 residues long. Germline V gives CDR1 SNHLY, CDR2 FYNNEI. The V end lost 4 bases, the J end lost 4 bases, and 11 bases lay between the germline ends.

V usage is TRBV28 and J usage is TRBJ2-7; TRBD1 matches at 7 bases. V lost 5 bases, J lost 6 bases, and 10 bases stayed unmatched. The germline V gene encodes CDR1 MDHEN and CDR2 SYDVKM. CDR3 length equals 14 residues. Written as DNA, the CDR3 is TGTGCCAGCAGTCTTGACAGGGTACGGGGCGAGCAGTACTTC. This codes for CASSLDRVRGEQYF.

The chain uses TRBV11-2 and TRBJ2-3, with 10 positions matching TRBD2. Germline V gene sequence: CDR1 SGHAT, CDR2 FQNNGV. The CDR3 spans 16 residues. J gave up 4 bases and V 1 base, and 5 bases lay outside the gene matches. The CDR3 reads CASSLASGRAADTQYF. CDR3 DNA sequence: TGTGCCAGCAGCTTAGCCAGCGGGAGGGCCGCAGATACGCAGTATTTT.

J is TRBJ2-7 and V is TRBV18; TRBD1 aligns across 7 bases. The junction had 1 base not matched to a gene; V was cut back by 4 bases and J by 1 base. The length of the CDR3 is 13 residues. Germline V lookup: CDR1 KGHSH, CDR2 LQKENI. The CDR3 reads CASSLGQSYEQYF. CDR3 nucleotide sequence: TGTGCCAGCTCACTGGGACAGTCCTACGAGCAGTACTTC. Complete variable domain (other parts from reference TRBV18 and TRBJ2-7): NAGVMQNPRHLVRRRGQEARLRCSPMKGHSHVYWYRQLPEEGLKFMVYLQKENIIDESGMPKERFSAEFPKEGPSILRIQQVVRGDSAAYFCASSLGQSYEQYFGPGTRLTVT.

The chain carries TRBV6-2 or TRBV6-3 and TRBJ1-2; no clear D gene. The germline V gene encodes CDR1 MNHEY and CDR2 SVGEGT. This CDR3 spans 11 amino acids. Trimming removed 1 base from V and 7 bases from J, with 4 bases in between. The CDR3 spells CASSYFSGYTF. The CDR3 region has the DNA TGTGCCAGCAGTTACTTCAGTGGCTACACCTTC.

The chain has TRBV14 and TRBJ1-1; 10 bases align to TRBD1. Germline V CDR1 and CDR2: SGHDN, FVKESK. V shed 2 bases, J shed 5 bases, and the junction held 23 bases outside the gene matches. The CDR3 contains 21 residues. The CDR3, as DNA: TGTGCCAGCAGCCAACGCCAACAGCCTCACTACGACAGGGGGCTGCTAACTGAAGCTTTCTTT. Translation gives CASSQRQQPHYDRGLLTEAFF.

The chain couples TRBV28 to TRBJ1-4; D call uncertain. The CDR3 is 13 residues long. Trimming removed 3 bases from V and 4 bases from J, with 6 bases in between. CDR1 and CDR2 from the germline V gene are MDHEN and SYDVKM. The chain's CDR3 is CASSFNFNEKLFF. The CDR3 nucleotides read TGTGCCAGCAGTTTCAATTTTAATGAAAAACTGTTTTTT.

The V call is TRBV28, the J call TRBJ1-3, with D unclear. V shed 4 bases and J shed 4 bases, with 14 bases lying between them. This CDR3 has 15 amino acids. Germline V gene lookup returns CDR1 MDHEN and CDR2 SYDVKM. The CDR3 DNA follows: TGTGCCAGCAGTTCCCCGCTTCGGGTAGGAAACACCATATATTTT. Translated: CASSSPLRVGNTIYF.

The genes are TRBV9 and TRBJ1-6; possible D gene TRBD1, 5 bases. CDR3 size: 18 residues. The V end was cut by 2 bases, the J end by 0 bases, with 15 bases between. Germline loops: CDR1 SGDLS, CDR2 YYNGEE. This CDR3 is CASSVRAGQSSYNSPLHF. Written as DNA, the CDR3 is TGTGCCAGCAGCGTGAGGGCGGGGCAGAGCTCCTATAATTCACCCCTCCACTTT.

The chain employs TRBV5-1 and TRBJ1-4; TRBD1 matches 7 bases. The CDR3 sequence is 15 residues long. The ends lost 4 bases at V and 0 bases at J; junction bases unmatched: 3. CDR1 and CDR2 from the germline V gene are SGHRS and YFSETQ. CDR3 sequence reads: CASSGTDATNEKLFF. In nucleotides, the CDR3 is TGCGCCAGCAGCGGGACAGACGCAACTAATGAAAAACTGTTTTTT. The full variable domain, completed using reference TRBV5-1 and TRBJ1-4, is KAGVTQTPRYLIKTRGQQVTLSCSPISGHRSVSWYQQTPGQGLQFLFEYFSETQRNKGNFPGRFSGRQFSNSRSEMNVSTLELGDSALYLCASSGTDATNEKLFFGSGTQLSVL.

Only a few counts were recorded for this clone. CDR3 coding DNA: TGTGCCAGCAGAGCGTCTGGCGGGGGCTTCTACGAGCAGTACTTC. It encodes CASRASGGGFYEQYF. V and J are TRBV6-5 and TRBJ2-7; maybe TRBD2 (7 bases). The CDR3 consists of 15 residues. Trimming shortened V by 6 bases and J by 3 bases, and 18 bases separated the two germline ends. Germline V gene sequence: CDR1 MNHEY, CDR2 SVGAGI.